This T cell receptor (beta chain) originates from a study of blood T cell repertoires in COVID-19. Study-wide background: Italy, Spain and the United States were the sources of the convalescent and acute COVID-19 samples. In each case, the material was cDNA or gDNA derived from T cells, B-cell-depleted T cells, or PBMCs.

There are 17 residues in the CDR3. The data were produced by immunoSEQ multiplex PCR, yet TCRdb's version contains in-frame clones alone and is incomplete. The data show over 15,000 clones, with roughly nine tenths seen just once and 20% to 25% held by the top ten. This clone appeared a single time. The sequence came from a man aged 55 to 70 with acute or convalescent COVID-19. The sequenced material came from peripheral blood. The chain uses TRBV1 and TRBJ2-2; TRBD1 is the table's D call and was not checked against the DNA. TRBV1 is a listed pseudogene. The DNA of the CDR3 is TGCACCAGCAGCCAAGGGCCACAGGGGGTGTACACCGGGGAGCTGTTTTTT. Its protein product is CTSSQGPQGVYTGELFF.